The present TCR beta chain was sequenced within a study of T cells in Graves' hyperthyroidism and ophthalmopathy. The CDR3 has 12 residues. The germline gives CDR1 DFQATT, CDR2 SNEGSKA (reference sequence). Investigators excluded patients with uncontrolled infection, other autoimmune disease, pregnancy or lactation. This clonotype has a count of ten or more. Its target is unknown. Compared with germline, one end of the junction differs, possibly owing to a read error. The investigators amplified TCR beta CDR3 regions from RNA transcripts. A first-round RT-PCR of the TCR CDR3 used the HTBI primer set. TCRdb used MiXCR to reprocess the multiplex PCR reads, holding one entry per CDR3 protein. The top ten hold about 13% of the sample, which has hundreds of thousands of distinct CDR3 sequences, approximately 14% seen once. Study-wide results and limits: A 13 V-J model separated ophthalmopathy from stable hyperthyroidism.

This clonotype originated in a man aged 18 to 35 with Graves' ophthalmopathy. The sample consisted of blood. The chain links TRBV20-1 to TRBJ2-7; D might be TRBD2 (6 bases). The CDR3 bases are TGCAGTGCCCCCCGGGACTCCTTCGAGCAGTACTTC. As protein: CSAPRDSFEQYF.